Given below is one T cell receptor beta chain in context. This entry belongs to a study of T cell responses to AZD1222 COVID-19 vaccine. V trimming: 6 bases; J trimming: 9 bases; junction bases outside the gene matches: 7. CDR1 and CDR2 (germline): SGHTA, FQGTGA. This CDR3 has 14 residues. Assay used: immunoSEQ multiplex PCR; TCRdb lists only in-frame clones, some missing. This table holds over 120,000 clones, 85% to 90% found once. The V call is TRBV7-3, the J call TRBJ2-1; TRBD2 aligns across 11 bases. The sequence was obtained from an adult in good health. Sequencing used peripheral blood, obtained on day 0 of AZD1222 vaccination. This CDR3 is CASSRLAGMVEQFF. The DNA for the CDR3 is TGTGCCAGCAGTCGACTAGCGGGAATGGTTGAGCAGTTCTTC.